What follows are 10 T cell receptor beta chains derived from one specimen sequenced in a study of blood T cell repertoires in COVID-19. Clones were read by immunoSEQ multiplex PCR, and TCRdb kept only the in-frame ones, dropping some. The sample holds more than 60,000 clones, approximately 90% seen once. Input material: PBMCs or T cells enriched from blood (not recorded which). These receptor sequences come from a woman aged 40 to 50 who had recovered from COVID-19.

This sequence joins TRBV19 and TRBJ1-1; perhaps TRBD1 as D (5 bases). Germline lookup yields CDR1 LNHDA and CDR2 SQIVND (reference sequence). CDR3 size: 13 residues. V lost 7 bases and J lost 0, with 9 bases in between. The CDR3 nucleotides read TGTGCCAGTACTGTAGGGGTGAACACTGAAGCTTTCTTT. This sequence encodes CASTVGVNTEAFF.

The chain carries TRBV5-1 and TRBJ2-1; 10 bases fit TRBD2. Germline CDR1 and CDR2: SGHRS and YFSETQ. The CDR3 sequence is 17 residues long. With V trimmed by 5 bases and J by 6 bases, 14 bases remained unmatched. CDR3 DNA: TGCGCCAGCAGGGAATTAGCGGGGGGCCCTTCAAGCAATGAGCAGTTCTTC. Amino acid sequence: CASRELAGGPSSNEQFF.

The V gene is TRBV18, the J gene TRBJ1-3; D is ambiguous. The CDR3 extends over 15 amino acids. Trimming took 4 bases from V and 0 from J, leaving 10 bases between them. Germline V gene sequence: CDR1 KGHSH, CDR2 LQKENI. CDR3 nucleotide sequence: TGTGCCAGCTCACTGACTGCAGTCTCTGGAAACACCATATATTTT. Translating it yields CASSLTAVSGNTIYF.

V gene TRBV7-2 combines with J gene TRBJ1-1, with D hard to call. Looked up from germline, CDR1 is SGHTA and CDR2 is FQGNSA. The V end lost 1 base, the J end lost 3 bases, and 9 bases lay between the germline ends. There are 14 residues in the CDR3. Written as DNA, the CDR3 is TGTGCCAGCAGCTTAGTTTTCGGTGACACTGAAGCTTTCTTT. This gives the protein CASSLVFGDTEAFF.

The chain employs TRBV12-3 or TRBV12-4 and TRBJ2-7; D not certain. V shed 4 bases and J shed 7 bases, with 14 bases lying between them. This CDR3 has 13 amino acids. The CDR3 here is CASSSYSFNEQYF. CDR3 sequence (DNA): TGTGCCAGCAGTTCGTACAGCTTTAATGAGCAGTACTTC.

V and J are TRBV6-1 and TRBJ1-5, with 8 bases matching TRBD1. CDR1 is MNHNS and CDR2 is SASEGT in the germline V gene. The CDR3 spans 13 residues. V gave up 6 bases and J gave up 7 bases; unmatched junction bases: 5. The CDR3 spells CASRWGQDQPQHF. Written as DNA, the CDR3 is TGTGCCAGCAGGTGGGGACAGGACCAGCCCCAGCATTTT.

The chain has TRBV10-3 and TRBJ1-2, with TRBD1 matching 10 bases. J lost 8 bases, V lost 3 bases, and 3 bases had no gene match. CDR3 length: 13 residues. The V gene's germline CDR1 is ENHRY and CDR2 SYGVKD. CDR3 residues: CAISEGTGDGYTF. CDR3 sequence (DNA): TGTGCCATCAGTGAAGGGACAGGGGACGGCTACACCTTC.

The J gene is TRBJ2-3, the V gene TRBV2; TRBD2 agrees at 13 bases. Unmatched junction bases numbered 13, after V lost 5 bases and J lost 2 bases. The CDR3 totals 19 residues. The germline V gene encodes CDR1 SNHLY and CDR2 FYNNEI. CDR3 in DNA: TGTGCCAGCAGTACCCTCCCTGGGACTAGCGGGGAGAACACAGATACGCAGTATTTT. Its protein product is CASSTLPGTSGENTDTQYF.

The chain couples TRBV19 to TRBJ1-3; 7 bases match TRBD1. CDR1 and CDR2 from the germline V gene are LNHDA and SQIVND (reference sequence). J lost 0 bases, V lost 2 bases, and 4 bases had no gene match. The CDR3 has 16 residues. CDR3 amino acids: CASSIRAGGSGNTIYF. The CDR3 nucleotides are TGTGCCAGTAGTATAAGGGCAGGGGGCTCTGGAAACACCATATATTTT. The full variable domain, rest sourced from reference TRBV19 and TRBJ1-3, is DGGITQSPKYLFRKEGQNVTLSCEQNLNHDAMYWYRQDPGQGLRLIYYSQIVNDFQKGDIAEGYSVSREKKESFPLTVTSAQKNPTAFYLCASSIRAGGSGNTIYFGEGSWLTVV.

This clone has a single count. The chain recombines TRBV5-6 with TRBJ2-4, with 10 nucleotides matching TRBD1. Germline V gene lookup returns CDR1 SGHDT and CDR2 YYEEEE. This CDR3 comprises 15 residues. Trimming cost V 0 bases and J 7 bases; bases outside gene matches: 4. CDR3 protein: CASSLGGTGDNIQYF. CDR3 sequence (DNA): TGTGCCAGCAGCTTGGGAGGGACAGGGGACAACATTCAGTACTTC.